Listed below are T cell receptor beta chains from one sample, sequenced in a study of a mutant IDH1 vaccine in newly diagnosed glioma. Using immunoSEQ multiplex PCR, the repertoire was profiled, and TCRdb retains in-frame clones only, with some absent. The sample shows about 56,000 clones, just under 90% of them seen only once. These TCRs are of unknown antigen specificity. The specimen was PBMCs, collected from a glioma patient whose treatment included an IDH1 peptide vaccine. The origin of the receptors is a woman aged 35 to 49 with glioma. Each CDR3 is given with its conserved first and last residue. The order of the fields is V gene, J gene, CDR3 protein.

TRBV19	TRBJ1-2	CASSIREGQVRGYTF
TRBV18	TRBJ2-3	CASSGVAGGPPDTQYF
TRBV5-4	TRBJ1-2	CASSLEAGYGYTF
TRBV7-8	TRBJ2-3	CASSPTSTQYF
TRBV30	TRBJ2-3	CAWDDRRRTDTQYF
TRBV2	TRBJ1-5	CASSAEGSNQPQHF
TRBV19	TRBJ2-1	CASDERAGGNEQFF
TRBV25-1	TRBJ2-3	CASSEAGPDTQYF
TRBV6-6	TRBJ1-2	CAISGGVIDGYTF
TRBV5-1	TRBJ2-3	CASSPGLAGGTDTQYF
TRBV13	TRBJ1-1	CASSLAGTEAFF
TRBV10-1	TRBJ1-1	CASSESGGSAEAFF
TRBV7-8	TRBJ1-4	CASRKREGPVVRDEKLFF
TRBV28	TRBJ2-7	CASSRGRIYEQYF
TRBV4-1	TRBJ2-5	CASSTGQGPQETQYF
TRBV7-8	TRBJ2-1	CASSHRRSYNEQFF
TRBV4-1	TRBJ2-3	CASSQTDTQYF
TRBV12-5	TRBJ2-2	CASGLSSGELFF
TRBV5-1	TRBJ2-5	CASSLAVVRETQYF
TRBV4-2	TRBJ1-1	CASSEQGGTEAFF
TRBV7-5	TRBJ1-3	CARSVRTHPGNTIYF
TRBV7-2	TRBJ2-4	CASSQQTGGKNIQYF
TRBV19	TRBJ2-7	CASSRTSGGYEQYF
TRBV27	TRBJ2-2	CASQRQGIRELFF
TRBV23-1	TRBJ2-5	CASRPPYF
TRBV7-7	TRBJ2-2	CASRSRTGELFF
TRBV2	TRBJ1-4	CAGRVSNEKLFF